This TCR beta chain emerged from a study of tissue T cells after allogeneic stem cell transplantation. Study results and limitations: Motif-based clustering found tissue-specific repertoire signatures shared across patients, though few clones were shared.

The CDR3 runs 13 residues. The germline CDR1 and CDR2 sequences are SGHSA and FRNQAP. V was trimmed by 3 bases and J by 1 base, leaving 6 bases between them. Generated by immunoSEQ multiplex PCR, the TCRdb table keeps only in-frame clones and is missing some. The sample comprises around 5,700 clones, 45% to 55% of which are singletons, and under 13% rests with the top ten. The time point was: mouse harvest day 7 after allogeneic transplant. Tail vein injection delivered 10^7 T-cell-depleted bone marrow cells and 10^6 splenic CD5+ T cells. Tissues came from B6→BALB/c major-mismatch GVHD mice at day 7 or 14. Turning to this clone: Its antigen is currently unknown. Gene labels here are mouse ones. The read halts 1 residue ahead of the CDR3 end, with the missing end drawn from the germline J gene. The sample holds other DNA sequences that translate to the same CDR3.

This sequence originates from a female BALB/c mouse given C57BL/6 T cells with graft-versus-host disease after an allogeneic hematopoietic cell transplant. The chain joins TRBV16 to TRBJ1-1; D is unclear. The sample was gut tissue. CDR3 DNA, as far as it was read: TGTGCAAGCAGCTTGGGCAGGAACACAGAAGTCTTC. This codes for CASSLGRNTEVF. The complete CDR3 sequence is CASSLGRNTEVFF.